These 27 T cell receptor beta chains were all obtained from the same sample, sequenced in a study of blood T cell repertoires in COVID-19. TCRdb's copy holds only in-frame clones and misses some; the assay was immunoSEQ multiplex PCR. The table includes about 230,000 clones, roughly 84% detected once. Sequenced sample: peripheral blood. The receptors come from a woman aged 40 to 50 who had recovered from COVID-19.

This clone turned up a few times. The V and J genes are TRBV7-9 and TRBJ1-5; 9 bases fit TRBD1. The CDR3 runs 14 residues. With 4 bases clipped from V and 4 bases from J, the junction kept 2 bases outside the gene matches. The germline CDR1 and CDR2 sequences are SEHNR and FQNEAQ (reference sequence). CDR3 sequence reads: CASSSGQGNQPQHF. The CDR3 DNA reads as TGTGCCAGCAGCTCGGGACAGGGAAATCAGCCCCAGCATTTT.

This clone was seen a few times. This chain links TRBV7-9 with TRBJ1-1; D remains ambiguous. The CDR3 is 12 residues long. CDR1 is SEHNR and CDR2 is FQNEAQ in the germline V gene (reference sequence). Trimming took 1 base from V and 11 from J, leaving 11 bases between them. The CDR3 bases are TGTGCCAGCAGCTTAGACTACTTTAAGGCTTTCTTT. This sequence encodes CASSLDYFKAFF.

The chain couples TRBV29-1 to TRBJ1-1; 7 positions match TRBD1. Germline V gene lookup returns CDR1 SQVTM and CDR2 ANQGSEA. Trimming at V came to 6 bases and at J to 0 bases, leaving 7 bases not matched to a gene. There are 14 residues in the CDR3. This CDR3 reads CSVGDRSMNTEAFF. The CDR3 DNA sequence: TGCAGCGTGGGGGACAGATCTATGAACACTGAAGCTTTCTTT.

The table lists this clone with a few counts. This rearrangement joins TRBV7-8 to TRBJ2-3, with a weak D call TRBD2 (5 bases). The CDR3 spans 14 residues. Looked up from germline, CDR1 is SGHVS and CDR2 is FQNEAQ. The V gene lost 5 bases and the J gene lost 4 bases, with 13 bases spanning the gap. The CDR3 nucleotides read TGTGCCAGCAGCGCCGGGGTGGACCCAGATACGCAGTATTTT. Its protein is CASSAGVDPDTQYF.

The count of this clone is one. This chain joins TRBV6-5 and TRBJ2-1; 7 bases match TRBD2. The V gene end was trimmed by 6 bases and the J gene end by 3 bases; junction bases not matched to a gene: 8. This CDR3 contains 15 residues. Per the germline V gene, CDR1 is MNHEY and CDR2 is SVGAGI. The CDR3: CASSPTGGSYNEQFF. CDR3 DNA sequence: TGTGCCAGCAGCCCCACGGGGGGTAGCTACAATGAGCAGTTCTTC.

The chain links TRBV3-1 (or the pseudogene TRBV3-2) to TRBJ2-1; weak D call: TRBD2 (5 bases). Germline-derived CDR1 and CDR2 are LGHDT and YNNKEL (reference sequence). Trimming stripped 3 bases from V and 7 bases from J, with 13 bases between. CDR3 length: 14 amino acids. The CDR3 protein is CASSQSLAANEQFF. CDR3 in DNA: TGTGCCAGCAGCCAGAGCCTAGCTGCGAATGAGCAGTTCTTC.

The chain carries TRBV6-5 and TRBJ1-5; D perhaps matches TRBD1 (5 bases). There are 13 residues in the CDR3. The ends were cut back, 8 bases at V and 6 bases at J, with 14 bases in the middle. The germline V gene has CDR1 MNHEY and CDR2 SVGAGI. The CDR3 DNA reads as TGTGCCAGCCGTAAGGGAACAGGTCAGCCCCAGCATTTT. Translated, it gives CASRKGTGQPQHF.

The chain is built from TRBV5-1 and TRBJ2-3, with 7 bases fitting TRBD1. V lost 4 bases, J lost 3 bases, and 5 bases stayed unmatched. The germline V gene has CDR1 SGHRS and CDR2 YFSETQ. This CDR3 contains 14 residues. CDR3 bases: TGCGCCAGCAGCGGCGACAGGGTGACAGATACGCAGTATTTT. Amino acids: CASSGDRVTDTQYF.

This sequence joins TRBV6-2 or TRBV6-3 and TRBJ2-1; 7 nucleotides agree with TRBD2. Trimming took 3 bases from V and 2 from J; bases not matched to a gene: 4. The CDR3 totals 15 residues. From germline, CDR1 is MNHEY and CDR2 SVGEGT. In DNA, the CDR3 is TGTGCCAGCAGTTATTTGGGGGGGGCCTACAATGAGCAGTTCTTC. Its translation is CASSYLGGAYNEQFF.

This clone is a singleton in its sample. V and J are TRBV27 and TRBJ2-7; 14 positions match TRBD2. V shed 5 bases and J 6 bases; nucleotides not matched to a gene: 6. The CDR3 has 15 amino acids. Germline values: CDR1 MNHEY, CDR2 SMNVEV (reference sequence). The CDR3 sequence: CASSLTSGGAGEQYF. CDR3 coding DNA: TGTGCCAGCAGTCTGACTAGCGGGGGGGCCGGCGAGCAGTACTTC.

This clone was counted a single time. This chain links TRBV5-1 with TRBJ2-7, with no clear D. Looked up from germline, CDR1 is SGHRS and CDR2 is YFSETQ. The CDR3 runs to 14 residues. Trimming removed 0 bases at V and 6 bases at J, with 13 bases between. The CDR3 nucleotides are TGCGCCAGCAGCTTGGCCCTGACTGCAACCGAGCAGTACTTC. Its protein is CASSLALTATEQYF.

The chain carries TRBV11-2 and TRBJ2-5, with TRBD2 identical over 13 bases. The junction had 3 bases not matched to a gene; V was cut back by 4 bases and J by 4 bases. There are 15 residues in the CDR3. Germline lookup yields CDR1 SGHAT and CDR2 FQNNGV. The CDR3 DNA is TGTGCCAGCAGCTCACTAGCGGGGGGGATAGAGACCCAGTACTTC. Amino acid sequence: CASSSLAGGIETQYF. Complete variable domain (other parts from reference TRBV11-2 and TRBJ2-5): EAGVAQSPRYKIIEKRQSVAFWCNPISGHATLYWYQQILGQGPKLLIQFQNNGVVDDSQLPKDRFSAERLKGVDSTLKIQPAKLEDSAVYLCASSSLAGGIETQYFGPGTRLLVL.

The rearrangement uses TRBV28 and TRBJ1-2; D call uncertain. Germline lookup yields CDR1 MDHEN and CDR2 SYDVKM. The length of the CDR3 is 15 residues. Deletions cut 2 bases from V and 4 bases from J, with 14 bases between. In DNA form, the CDR3 reads TGTGCCAGCAGTTTAGCCGGGATTTCAGGCTATGGCTACACCTTC. It is translated as CASSLAGISGYGYTF.

The gene calls are TRBV10-1 and TRBJ1-1; TRBD1 is a possible D gene (6 bases). The CDR3 loop spans 11 amino acids. Trimming took 7 bases from V and 9 from J, leaving 12 bases between them. The germline V gene has CDR1 WNHNN and CDR2 SYGVQD (reference sequence). The DNA of the CDR3 is TGCGCCAGCATATATCAGGGGAAAGCTTTCTTT. The encoded protein is CASIYQGKAFF.

In DNA form, the CDR3 reads TGTGCCAGCCTAACAGGGGACATAGTACCCGCGAACACTGAAGCTTTCTTT. Protein product: CASLTGDIVPANTEAFF. The chain has TRBV10-3 and TRBJ1-1; 7 positions agree with TRBD1. The CDR3 length is 17 residues. V lost 10 bases and J lost 1; bases outside the gene matches: 18. Germline CDR1 and CDR2: ENHRY and SYGVKD.

This clone was counted only a few times. This chain connects TRBV5-1 to TRBJ1-1, with 7 nucleotides matching TRBD1. V lost 0 bases, J lost 1 base, and 3 bases stayed unmatched. The CDR3 is made up of 15 amino acids. The germline gives CDR1 SGHRS, CDR2 YFSETQ. This CDR3 is CASSLGTGWNTEAFF. The CDR3 bases are TGCGCCAGCAGCTTGGGGACAGGTTGGAACACTGAAGCTTTCTTT.

The chain carries TRBV5-1 and TRBJ1-1; TRBD1 aligns across 10 bases. Germline V lookup: CDR1 SGHRS, CDR2 YFSETQ. The CDR3 is 14 residues long. V was clipped by 2 bases and J by 3 bases; unmatched bases: 1. Here the CDR3 reads CASSLGTGDTEAFF. CDR3 in DNA: TGCGCCAGCAGCTTAGGGACAGGGGACACTGAAGCTTTCTTT.

J is TRBJ2-2 and V is TRBV7-2, with a tentative D call TRBD2 (5 bases). From germline, CDR1 is SGHTA and CDR2 FQGNSA. Trimming removed 6 bases from V and 7 bases from J, with 12 bases in between. The CDR3 spans 13 residues. CDR3 in DNA: TGTGCCAGCAGTCCAGGACTGGGCGGGGAGCTGTTTTTT. This sequence encodes CASSPGLGGELFF.

This CDR3 is CASSDLGNTEAFF. The CDR3, as DNA: TGCGCCAGCAGTGATCTAGGGAACACTGAAGCTTTCTTT. The chain uses TRBV10-2 and TRBJ1-1, with D unresolved. Germline V gives CDR1 WSHSY, CDR2 SAAADI. The CDR3 covers 13 residues. V was trimmed by 3 bases and J by 1 base, leaving 6 bases between them.

The chain joins TRBV7-2 to TRBJ1-4, with TRBD1 identical over 7 bases. J lost 6 bases, V lost 5 bases, and 6 bases had no gene match. From germline, CDR1 is SGHTA and CDR2 FQGNSA. The CDR3 has 14 residues. As DNA, the CDR3 is TGTGCCAGCAGCCCGACAGGGCTTGATGAAAAACTGTTTTTT. The encoded protein is CASSPTGLDEKLFF.

V usage is TRBV7-3 and J usage is TRBJ1-1; no clear D. V was cut by 2 bases and J by 1 base, with 11 bases left in between. Per the germline V gene, CDR1 is SGHTA and CDR2 is FQGTGA. This CDR3 region has 15 residues. CDR3 sequence: CASSLVAAENTEAFF. The CDR3 nucleotides read TGTGCCAGCAGCTTAGTTGCGGCAGAGAACACTGAAGCTTTCTTT. The variable domain in full, with the rest retrieved from reference TRBV7-3 and TRBJ1-1, is GAGVSQTPSNKVTEKGKYVELRCDPISGHTALYWYRQSLGQGPEFLIYFQGTGAADDSGLPNDRFFAVRPEGSVSTLKIQRTERGDSAVYLCASSLVAAENTEAFFGQGTRLTVV.

This clone was observed once. The chain is built from TRBV6-1 and TRBJ1-1, with 10 bases identical to TRBD1. V was clipped by 6 bases and J by 10 bases; unmatched bases: 8. This CDR3 contains 13 residues. Germline CDR1 and CDR2: MNHNS and SASEGT. The CDR3 bases are TGTGCCAGCAGGCCTGACAGGGGGCGGAGAGCTTTCTTT. As protein: CASRPDRGRRAFF.

This chain connects TRBV29-1 to TRBJ1-2; D is possibly TRBD1 (5 bases). Per the germline V gene, CDR1 is SQVTM and CDR2 is ANQGSEA. Trimming cost V 5 bases and J 1 base, with 11 bases left between them. This CDR3 has 13 residues. CDR3 DNA: TGCAGCGTTCCCGACAGCTTTAACTATGGCTACACCTTC. Residues: CSVPDSFNYGYTF.

This sequence joins TRBV6-6 and TRBJ2-3; maybe TRBD1 (6 bases). The CDR3 is 15 residues long. V dropped 2 bases and J dropped 4 bases, with 13 bases sitting between them. Germline V gene sequence: CDR1 MNHNY, CDR2 SVGAGI (reference sequence). CDR3 nucleotide sequence: TGTGCCAGCAGTTACCGAACCACAGGGTCAGATACGCAGTATTTT. Translating gives CASSYRTTGSDTQYF.

The chain carries TRBV2 and TRBJ2-1; D is uncertain. This CDR3 region has 13 residues. CDR1 is SNHLY and CDR2 is FYNNEI in the germline V gene. V was pared by 4 bases and J by 8 bases, with 12 bases between. CDR3 bases: TGTGCCAGCAGTGTAAGTGAGAGTGATGAGCAGTTCTTC. Translating gives CASSVSESDEQFF.

The gene calls are TRBV7-2 and TRBJ2-5; D is undetermined. Per the germline V gene, CDR1 is SGHTA and CDR2 is FQGNSA. V shed 5 bases and J shed 4 bases, with 14 bases lying between them. The CDR3 is 14 amino acids. Here the CDR3 reads CASSTPPLGETQYF. The CDR3 nucleotides read TGTGCCAGCAGCACCCCCCCACTTGGAGAGACCCAGTACTTC.

There are a few counts of this clone. V and J are TRBV6-1 and TRBJ2-7, with no clear D. The CDR3 is 14 residues long. Trimming took off 2 bases at V and 0 bases at J, with 8 bases between the two ends. CDR1 MNHNS and CDR2 SASEGT come from the germline V gene. CDR3 loop: CASSELMSSYEQYF. In nucleotides, the CDR3 is TGTGCCAGCAGTGAACTTATGTCCTCCTACGAGCAGTACTTC.